This T cell receptor (beta chain) derives from a study of OX40 agonist ivuxolimab in advanced cancers. Background on the study: Patients were given ivuxolimab, an antibody that agonizes OX40 (CD134). Each dose-escalation patient presented with hepatocellular carcinoma, melanoma, renal cell or head and neck cancer. General study results and limits: Expanded clones were, on average, more numerous in CD8+ T cells than in CD4+. People who partly responded at 0.1-3.0 mg/kg had some of the least clonal expansion seen.

Only in-frame clones appear in the TCRdb table, and some are missing; sequencing was by immunoSEQ multiplex PCR. The sample carries approximately 72,000 clones, approximately 86% recorded once. In regard to this clone: What it binds is not known.

The TCR originated in an adult with an advanced solid tumor such as melanoma, head and neck, liver or kidney cancer. This material consisted of CD4+ or CD8+ T cells sorted from blood, taken in a trial of the OX40 agonist ivuxolimab.

CDR3 DNA sequence: TGCGCCAGCAGCTTGGATGGGATGGGATATCAGCCCCAGCATTTT. Its protein product is CASSLDGMGYQPQHF. The chain carries TRBV5-1 and TRBJ1-5, with D hard to call. This CDR3 is built from 15 residues. The germline CDR1 and CDR2 sequences are SGHRS and YFSETQ. Trimming stripped 0 bases from V and 5 bases from J, with 12 bases between.